The 8 T cell receptor beta chains presented below share a single source sample, sequenced in a study of blood T cells in healthy people across ages. Through a sample-barcoded 5' primer and a J-beta primer mix, a second PCR was run for roughly 7 to 11 cycles. TCRdb fed the 5' RACE reads into MiXCR, producing one record per CDR3 protein. Of around 600,000 distinct CDR3 sequences detected, around half appear once; the ten largest clones hold under 30%. Sequenced sample: blood. The receptors derive from a man aged 80 or over in good health.

This chain connects TRBV10-3 to TRBJ1-1, with no clear D. Trimming pared 0 bases from V and 1 base from J, leaving 6 bases between. The germline gives CDR1 ENHRY, CDR2 SYGVKD. The CDR3 covers 14 residues. The CDR3 protein is CAISESPRNTEAFF. The CDR3 nucleotides are TGTGCCATCAGTGAGTCCCCGCGGAACACTGAAGCTTTCTTT.

This clonotype turned up a few times. The chain combines TRBV6-5 with TRBJ2-3; 7 bases match TRBD2. V lost 0 bases to trimming and J lost 5 bases; unmatched junction nucleotides: 8. This CDR3 is 16 amino acids long. Germline-derived CDR1 and CDR2 are MNHEY and SVGAGI. The DNA for the CDR3 is TGTGCCAGCAGTTACTCCACGGCGGGGGAGGTAGATACGCAGTATTTT. Translation gives CASSYSTAGEVDTQYF.

V is TRBV7-2 and J is TRBJ2-5; 7 bases map to TRBD2. There are 16 residues in the CDR3. J gave up 2 bases and V 6 bases, and 12 bases lay outside the gene matches. CDR1 and CDR2 (germline): SGHTA, FQGNSA. The CDR3, as DNA: TGTACCAGCAGTTACCTCGGAGCGGGACCGCAAGAGACCCAGTACTTC. It yields the protein CTSSYLGAGPQETQYF.

This sequence joins TRBV29-1 and TRBJ1-2; the D is unclear. The germline V and J ends were trimmed by 7 bases and 2 bases, with 11 bases remaining between them. CDR1 and CDR2 from the germline V gene are SQVTM and ANQGSEA. This CDR3 is built from 12 residues. The CDR3 reads CSGTEGNYGYTF. Written as DNA, the CDR3 is TGCAGCGGAACCGAAGGAAACTATGGCTACACCTTC.

This clonotype occurred a few times. The rearrangement joins TRBV7-2 to TRBJ2-5; D is ambiguous. The CDR3 is 15 amino acids. Germline V CDR1 and CDR2: SGHTA, FQGNSA. The germline V and J ends were trimmed by 2 bases and 0 bases, with 10 bases remaining between them. DNA of the CDR3: TGTGCCAGCAGCTTATCTTCGGTGTACCAAGAGACCCAGTACTTC. As protein: CASSLSSVYQETQYF.

The chain has TRBV7-8 and TRBJ2-2; D unclear. Germline assignment: CDR1 SGHVS and CDR2 FQNEAQ. The length of the CDR3 is 16 residues. Trimming removed 5 bases from V and 2 bases from J, with 15 bases in between. The CDR3 coding sequence is TGTGCCAGCAGCCCATACTCCGACGCCAACACCGGGGAGCTGTTTTTT. This translates into CASSPYSDANTGELFF. The full variable domain, with the rest looked up from reference TRBV7-8 and TRBJ2-2, is GAGVSQSPRYKVAKRGQDVALRCDPISGHVSLFWYQQALGQGPEFLTYFQNEAQLDKSGLPSDRFFAERPEGSVSTLKIQRTQQEDSAVYLCASSPYSDANTGELFFGEGSRLTVL.

The V gene is TRBV20-1, the J gene TRBJ2-5, with D uncertain. The CDR3 totals 14 residues. V dropped 4 bases and J dropped 7 bases, with 19 bases sitting between them. Looked up from germline, CDR1 is DFQATT and CDR2 is SNEGSKA (reference sequence). The CDR3 protein is CSAITRTGGGTQYF. DNA of the CDR3: TGCAGTGCTATAACCCGGACGGGCGGCGGGACCCAGTACTTC.

This clonotype was seen only a few times. The chain is built from TRBV20-1 and TRBJ2-1, with 9 bases identical to TRBD2. Trimming cost V 1 base and J 7 bases; bases outside gene matches: 8. Germline CDR1 and CDR2: DFQATT and SNEGSKA (reference sequence). The CDR3 is 15 amino acids. The CDR3 DNA sequence: TGCAGTGCTAGAGGTAGCGGGGGTCACCGGAATGAGCAGTTCTTC. Amino acids: CSARGSGGHRNEQFF.